The next 16 T cell receptor beta chains were all read from a single sample in a study of OX40 agonist ivuxolimab in advanced cancers. TCRdb's table, derived via immunoSEQ multiplex PCR, lists solely in-frame clones and lacks some. The sample includes fewer than 100,000 clones, 85% to 90% of them seen just once. Specimen: CD4+ or CD8+ T cells sorted from blood, collected in a trial of the OX40 agonist ivuxolimab. The receptors come from an adult with an advanced solid tumor such as melanoma, head and neck, liver or kidney cancer.

In this sample, this clone turned up a few times. The chain links TRBV7-3 to TRBJ2-4; weak D call: TRBD1 (5 bases). The CDR3 consists of 13 residues. Germline V gene lookup returns CDR1 SGHTA and CDR2 FQGTGA. V was cut by 0 bases and J by 13 bases, with 13 bases left in between. The CDR3 loop reads CASSLTFAQDQYF. CDR3 nucleotides: TGTGCCAGCAGCTTAACGTTTGCACAGGACCAGTACTTC. Supplemented by reference TRBV7-3 and TRBJ2-4, the full variable domain reads GAGVSQTPSNKVTEKGKYVELRCDPISGHTALYWYRQSLGQGPEFLIYFQGTGAADDSGLPNDRFFAVRPEGSVSTLKIQRTERGDSAVYLCASSLTFAQDQYFGAGTRLSVL.

The sample holds a few counts of this clone. J is TRBJ1-2 and V is TRBV27, with a possible D match to TRBD1 (6 bases). Germline CDR1 MNHEY, CDR2 SMNVEV (reference sequence). Trimming pared 6 bases from V and 5 bases from J, leaving 13 bases between. CDR3 length: 13 residues. This chain's CDR3 is CASRKTGQYGYTF. In DNA, the CDR3 is TGTGCCAGCAGGAAGACGGGACAATATGGCTACACCTTC.

A remark on this clone: Other nucleotide sequences in the sample specify the same CDR3. The chain uses TRBV6-6 and TRBJ2-3; 9 bases are shared with TRBD2. Per germline, CDR1 MNHNY and CDR2 SVGAGI (reference sequence). The CDR3 has 13 residues. V lost 8 bases, J lost 1 base, and 1 base stayed unmatched. Here the CDR3 reads CASRTSGTDTQYF. CDR3 nucleotide sequence: TGTGCCAGCCGGACTAGCGGCACAGATACGCAGTATTTT.

This sequence joins TRBV18 and TRBJ1-2, with TRBD1 identical over 9 bases. The J segment lost 5 bases and the V segment lost 6 bases, leaving 7 bases of the junction unmatched. This CDR3 spans 14 amino acids. Germline CDR1 reads KGHSH; CDR2 reads LQKENI. CDR3 coding DNA: TGTGCCAGCTCCCCAGGACAGGGGCTATATGGCTACACCTTC. Its protein is CASSPGQGLYGYTF.

This clone was counted between two and nine times. The V and J genes are TRBV30 and TRBJ1-1; the match to TRBD1 covers 7 bases. V trimming: 4 bases; J trimming: 3 bases; junction bases outside the gene matches: 2. Germline loops: CDR1 GTSNPN, CDR2 SVGIG (reference sequence). This CDR3 comprises 12 residues. The CDR3 loop is CAWIQGYTEAFF. In DNA form, the CDR3 reads TGTGCCTGGATACAGGGGTACACTGAAGCTTTCTTT.

The chain couples TRBV7-9 to TRBJ2-3, with 12 nucleotides matching TRBD2. The CDR3 has 14 amino acids. Germline V gives CDR1 SEHNR, CDR2 FQNEAQ (reference sequence). Trimming took 5 bases from V and 6 from J; bases not matched to a gene: 3. This CDR3 reads CASSIGLAGDTQYF. The CDR3 coding sequence is TGTGCCAGCAGCATAGGACTAGCGGGGGATACGCAGTATTTT. Complete variable domain (other parts from reference TRBV7-9 and TRBJ2-3): DTGVSQNPRHKITKRGQNVTFRCDPISEHNRLYWYRQTLGQGPEFLTYFQNEAQLEKSRLLSDRFSAERPKGSFSTLEIQRTEQGDSAMYLCASSIGLAGDTQYFGPGTRLTVL.

V gene TRBV25-1 combines with J gene TRBJ2-5; D possibly corresponds to TRBD2 (6 bases). From germline, CDR1 is MGHDK and CDR2 SYGVNS. This CDR3 region has 13 residues. The germline V and J ends were trimmed by 4 bases and 1 base, with 7 bases remaining between them. DNA for the CDR3: TGTGCCAGCAGTGCGGGGGTCCAAGAGACCCAGTACTTC. Protein sequence: CASSAGVQETQYF.

J is TRBJ2-7 and V is TRBV6-6, with 12 bases matching TRBD1. The CDR3 covers 15 residues. Per germline, CDR1 MNHNY and CDR2 SVGAGI (reference sequence). V shed 6 bases, J shed 3 bases, and the junction held 6 bases outside the gene matches. The CDR3 bases are TGTGCCAGCAGGTCCGGGACAGGGGGCAACTACGAGCAGTACGTC. Amino acids: CASRSGTGGNYEQYV.

V gene TRBV5-1 combines with J gene TRBJ1-2; no definite D call. V lost 5 bases and J 5 bases, leaving 13 bases between the germline ends. The CDR3 extends over 13 amino acids. CDR1 is SGHRS and CDR2 is YFSETQ in the germline V gene. In nucleotides, the CDR3 is TGCGCCAGCAGTTCAGAGAACTCATATGGCTACACCTTC. Translated: CASSSENSYGYTF.

The rearrangement uses TRBV5-1 and TRBJ1-1, with TRBD1 matching 7 bases. Per germline, CDR1 SGHRS and CDR2 YFSETQ. V was pared by 3 bases and J by 0 bases, with 8 bases of the junction left unmatched. The CDR3 is 16 amino acids. DNA of the CDR3: TGCGCCAGCAGCTGGCGACAGGGAACAATGAACACTGAAGCTTTCTTT. Residues: CASSWRQGTMNTEAFF.

The chain has TRBV4-3 and TRBJ2-5, with D perhaps TRBD1 (5 bases). Between the trimmed V and J ends, which lost 0 bases and 5 bases, there was a span of 13 bases. The germline V gene has CDR1 LGHNA and CDR2 YSLEER. The CDR3 totals 15 residues. DNA for the CDR3: TGCGCCAGCAGCCAAGATTGGCAGGGTAGGGAGACCCAGTACTTC. It specifies CASSQDWQGRETQYF.

This chain uses TRBV18 with TRBJ2-7, with TRBD1 matching 7 bases. The V gene end was trimmed by 4 bases and the J gene end by 6 bases; junction bases not matched to a gene: 9. Germline loops: CDR1 KGHSH, CDR2 LQKENI. This CDR3 spans 14 amino acids. CDR3 sequence (DNA): TGTGCCAGCTCACAAACCACAGGGGTTAGCGAGCAGTACGTC. Translating it yields CASSQTTGVSEQYV.

This clone appeared a single time. The CDR3 is CASSRDRNYGYTF. The CDR3 nucleotides read TGTGCCAGTAGTCGAGACAGAAACTATGGCTACACCTTC. The genes are TRBV19 and TRBJ1-2, with TRBD1 as a possible D gene (5 bases). V lost 5 bases and J lost 2, with 9 bases in between. The CDR3 runs 13 residues. Germline V gene lookup returns CDR1 LNHDA and CDR2 SQIVND (reference sequence).

The rearrangement uses TRBV5-1 and TRBJ2-7, with a possible D match to TRBD2 (6 bases). The CDR3 runs to 14 residues. The V and J ends lost 1 base and 4 bases respectively, with 12 bases between them. Looked up from germline, CDR1 is SGHRS and CDR2 is YFSETQ. DNA for the CDR3: TGCGCCAGCAGCTTGATACCGGGGGAGTACGAGCAGTACTTC. This codes for CASSLIPGEYEQYF.

The rearrangement links TRBV6-5 to TRBJ2-3; TRBD2 matches at 7 bases. Trimming cost V 8 bases and J 5 bases; bases outside gene matches: 10. The CDR3 is 14 residues long. Germline CDR1 MNHEY, CDR2 SVGAGI. The CDR3 region has the DNA TGTGCCAGCCGCTCCGGGAGGATCTTAGATACGCAGTATTTT. It specifies CASRSGRILDTQYF.

This chain uses TRBV29-1 with TRBJ2-7; 10 bases match TRBD1. The V gene's germline CDR1 is SQVTM and CDR2 ANQGSEA. The length of the CDR3 is 13 residues. V lost 6 bases, J lost 6 bases, and 8 bases stayed unmatched. The CDR3 region has the DNA TGCAGCGTGGCACGGACAGGGGGAGCCGAGCAGTACTTC. Encoded protein: CSVARTGGAEQYF.